Each of the 14 T cell receptor beta chains below was sequenced from the same sample in a study of blood T cell repertoires in COVID-19. Here immunoSEQ multiplex PCR was the method, and the copy in TCRdb shows in-frame clones only, minus some. In the table there are 390,000 or so clones, 87% of which are singletons. The sample was PBMCs or T cells enriched from blood (not recorded which). The receptors originated from a woman aged 50 to 65 who had recovered from COVID-19.

This clone is a singleton in its sample. The CDR3 bases are TGTGCCAGCAGCAGAAGCGGGGCTAGCACAGATACGCAGTATTTT. The encoded protein is CASSRSGASTDTQYF. V and J are TRBV3-1 (or the pseudogene TRBV3-2) and TRBJ2-3; the match to TRBD2 covers 7 bases. Looked up from germline, CDR1 is LGHDT and CDR2 is YNNKEL (reference sequence). V was pared by 5 bases and J by 0 bases, with 5 bases of the junction left unmatched. The CDR3 extends over 15 amino acids.

J is TRBJ1-1 and V is TRBV6-2 or TRBV6-3; tentative D call: TRBD1 (5 bases). The V gene's germline CDR1 is MNHEY and CDR2 SVGEGT. V was trimmed by 0 bases and J by 3 bases, leaving 14 bases between them. This CDR3 is 16 amino acids long. For the CDR3, the DNA is TGTGCCAGCAGTTACTCTCGTGGACACGTGGACACTGAAGCTTTCTTT. Residues: CASSYSRGHVDTEAFF.

This chain connects TRBV7-9 to TRBJ1-5; D unresolved. The CDR3 has 15 amino acids. V was clipped by 5 bases and J by 4 bases, with 15 bases between them. Germline CDR1 reads SEHNR; CDR2 reads FQNEAQ (reference sequence). As DNA, the CDR3 is TGTGCCAGCAGCCCGCTGGGAGGAGGTAATCAGCCCCAGCATTTT. This gives the protein CASSPLGGGNQPQHF.

The chain is built from TRBV6-1 and TRBJ2-7, with 10 bases fitting TRBD1. The CDR3 contains 17 residues. V shed 4 bases, J shed 5 bases, and the junction held 14 bases outside the gene matches. The germline V gene has CDR1 MNHNS and CDR2 SASEGT. The CDR3 is CASSVYTMGTGDDEQYF. The CDR3 bases are TGTGCCAGCAGTGTCTATACCATGGGGACAGGGGACGACGAGCAGTACTTC.

The rearrangement links TRBV18 to TRBJ2-5; 8 nucleotides align to TRBD1. The CDR3 has 14 amino acids. The germline V gene has CDR1 KGHSH and CDR2 LQKENI. Unmatched junction bases numbered 4, after V lost 2 bases and J lost 5 bases. The CDR3 coding sequence is TGTGCCAGCTCACCAGCAGGGGACAGGGAGACCCAGTACTTC. Residues: CASSPAGDRETQYF.

This chain connects TRBV11-2 to TRBJ2-4; possibly TRBD2 for D (5 bases). V shed 5 bases and J shed 1 base, with 15 bases lying between them. CDR1 and CDR2 from the germline V gene are SGHAT and FQNNGV. The length of the CDR3 is 16 residues. In DNA, the CDR3 is TGTGCCAGCAGCCCCATACTAGGTATGGCCAAAAACATTCAGTACTTC. Translated, it gives CASSPILGMAKNIQYF.

CDR3 sequence (DNA): TGTGCCAGTAGGGGGACAGGAATTAACTATGGCTACACCTTC. Translating gives CASRGTGINYGYTF. The rearrangement uses TRBV19 and TRBJ1-2, with TRBD1 identical over 8 bases. Germline V gene data show CDR1 as LNHDA and CDR2 as SQIVND (reference sequence). This CDR3 region has 14 residues. J lost 1 base, V lost 6 bases, and 4 bases had no gene match. The full variable domain, rest sourced from reference TRBV19 and TRBJ1-2, is DGGITQSPKYLFRKEGQNVTLSCEQNLNHDAMYWYRQDPGQGLRLIYYSQIVNDFQKGDIAEGYSVSREKKESFPLTVTSAQKNPTAFYLCASRGTGINYGYTFGSGTRLTVV.

The chain has TRBV5-4 and TRBJ1-4; TRBD1 matches 8 bases. CDR1 and CDR2 (germline): SGHNT, YYREEE (reference sequence). The CDR3 has 17 amino acids. After removal of 4 bases from V and 0 bases from J, the junction contained 8 bases not matched to a gene. The CDR3 protein is CASSPRQGPPTNEKLFF. For the CDR3, the DNA is TGTGCCAGCAGCCCCCGACAGGGGCCGCCAACTAATGAAAAACTGTTTTTT.

The V gene is TRBV4-1, the J gene TRBJ2-3; 8 bases match TRBD2. V gave up 4 bases and J gave up 0 bases; unmatched junction bases: 3. This CDR3 has 15 amino acids. In germline, CDR1 is MGHRA, CDR2 YSYEKL. The CDR3 sequence is CASSRAGESTDTQYF. DNA of the CDR3: TGCGCCAGCAGCCGAGCGGGGGAGAGCACAGATACGCAGTATTTT.

The V gene is TRBV20-1, the J gene TRBJ1-4; unclear D gene. There are 11 residues in the CDR3. V was shortened by 5 bases and J by 6 bases, with 7 bases between the two germline ends. Germline V lookup: CDR1 DFQATT, CDR2 SNEGSKA (reference sequence). CDR3 DNA sequence: TGCAGTGCTCCGCGGGATGAAAAACTGTTTTTT. This sequence encodes CSAPRDEKLFF.

In this sample, this clone turned up a few times. The V call is TRBV6-1, the J call TRBJ2-7, with TRBD2 identical over 9 bases. This CDR3 has 14 residues. The germline V gene encodes CDR1 MNHNS and CDR2 SASEGT. Unmatched junction bases numbered 1, after V lost 2 bases and J lost 2 bases. The CDR3 spells CASSERLAAYEQYF. CDR3 sequence (DNA): TGTGCCAGCAGTGAACGACTAGCGGCCTACGAGCAGTACTTC.

The rearrangement uses TRBV27 and TRBJ1-6, with TRBD1 matching over 8 bases. The CDR3 is made up of 16 amino acids. Trimming cost V 2 bases and J 10 bases; bases outside gene matches: 10. Germline V gene data show CDR1 as MNHEY and CDR2 as SMNVEV (reference sequence). The CDR3 bases are TGTGCCAGCAGTTTAGGCGGGACAGGCCTGCGGTCACCCCTCCACTTT. This translates into CASSLGGTGLRSPLHF.

This clone was seen once. The genes are TRBV28 and TRBJ2-7, with D perhaps matching TRBD1 (5 bases). Germline V lookup: CDR1 MDHEN, CDR2 SYDVKM. Trimming took off 5 bases at V and 1 base at J, with 9 bases between the two ends. This CDR3 has 13 residues. The chain's CDR3 is CASSHQGSYEQYF. The CDR3 DNA sequence: TGTGCCAGCAGTCACCAGGGTTCCTACGAGCAGTACTTC.

The chain links TRBV11-2 to TRBJ2-2; the D gene is possibly TRBD1 (6 bases). V was pared by 8 bases and J by 1 base, with 17 bases between. Germline CDR1 and CDR2: SGHAT and FQNNGV. The CDR3 extends over 16 amino acids. In DNA form, the CDR3 reads TGTGCCAGCGATACAGGGTTTACTCTGAACACCGGGGAGCTGTTTTTT. As protein: CASDTGFTLNTGELFF.